The entry below gives a single T cell receptor beta chain sequence along with its context. The sample comes from a study of blood T cell repertoires in COVID-19. Study background: The study drew acute and convalescent COVID-19 samples from the United States, Italy and Spain.

The age range of participants was about 18 to 100 years, with residence in about two dozen US areas. Either two negative PCRs, clearance, or symptom resolution qualified Cohort 3 donors as recovered. Authors' methods: Reference gene primer amplification gave estimated nucleated cell counts. TCRdb's table, derived via immunoSEQ multiplex PCR, lists solely in-frame clones and lacks some. Clonal size and the V and J genes are those of that table, whereas D and trimming came from the DNA. The sample lists about 120,000 clones, 84% occurring once. The source is a woman in her 30s who had recovered from COVID-19. The specimen was PBMCs or T cells enriched from blood (not recorded which).

The CDR3 sequence: CASSFTTSGRVNEQFF. In DNA, the CDR3 is TGTGCCAGCAGCTTCACAACTAGCGGGAGGGTCAATGAGCAGTTCTTC. The rearrangement joins TRBV7-2 to TRBJ2-1; 13 bases fit TRBD2. Germline assignment: CDR1 SGHTA and CDR2 FQGNSA. The CDR3 consists of 16 residues. V lost 3 bases, J lost 6 bases, and 5 bases stayed unmatched.